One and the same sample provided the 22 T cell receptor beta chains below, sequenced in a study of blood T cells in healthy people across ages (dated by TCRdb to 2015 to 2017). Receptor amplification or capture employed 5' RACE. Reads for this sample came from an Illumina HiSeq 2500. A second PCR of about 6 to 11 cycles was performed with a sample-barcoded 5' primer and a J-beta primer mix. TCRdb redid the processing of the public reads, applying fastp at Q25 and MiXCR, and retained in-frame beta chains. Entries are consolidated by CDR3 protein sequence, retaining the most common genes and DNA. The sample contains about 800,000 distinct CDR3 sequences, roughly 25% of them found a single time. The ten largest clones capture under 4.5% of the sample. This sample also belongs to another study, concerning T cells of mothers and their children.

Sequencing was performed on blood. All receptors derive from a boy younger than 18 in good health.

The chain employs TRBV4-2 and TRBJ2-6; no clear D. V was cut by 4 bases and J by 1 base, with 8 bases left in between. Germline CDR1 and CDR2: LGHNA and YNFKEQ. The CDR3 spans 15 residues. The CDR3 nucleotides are TGTGCCAGCAGCCCAAGTCTGTCTGGGGCCAACGTCCTGACTTTC. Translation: CASSPSLSGANVLTF.

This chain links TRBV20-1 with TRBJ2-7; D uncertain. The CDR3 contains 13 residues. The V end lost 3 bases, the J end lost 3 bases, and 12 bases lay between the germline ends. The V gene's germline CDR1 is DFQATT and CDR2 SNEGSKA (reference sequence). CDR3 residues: CSASPRLGYEQYF. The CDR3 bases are TGCAGTGCTAGCCCCAGGCTTGGCTACGAGCAGTACTTC.

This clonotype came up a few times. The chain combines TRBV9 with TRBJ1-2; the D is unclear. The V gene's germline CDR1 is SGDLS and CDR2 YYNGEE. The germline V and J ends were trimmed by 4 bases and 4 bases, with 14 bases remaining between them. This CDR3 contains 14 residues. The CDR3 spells CASSPTDGPYGYTF. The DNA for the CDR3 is TGTGCCAGCAGCCCTACGGACGGGCCCTATGGCTACACCTTC. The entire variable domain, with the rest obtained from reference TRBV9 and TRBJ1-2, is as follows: DSGVTQTPKHLITATGQRVTLRCSPRSGDLSVYWYQQSLDQGLQFLIQYYNGEERAKGNILERFSAQQFPDLHSELNLSSLELGDSALYFCASSPTDGPYGYTFGSGTRLTVV.

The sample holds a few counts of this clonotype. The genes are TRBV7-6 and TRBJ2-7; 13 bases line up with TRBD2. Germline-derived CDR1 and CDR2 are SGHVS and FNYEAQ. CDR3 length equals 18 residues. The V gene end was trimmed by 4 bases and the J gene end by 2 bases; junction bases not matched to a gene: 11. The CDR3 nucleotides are TGTGCCAGCAGCTCCGGGACTAGCGGGGAAAAACGGACCTACGAGCAGTACTTC. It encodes CASSSGTSGEKRTYEQYF.

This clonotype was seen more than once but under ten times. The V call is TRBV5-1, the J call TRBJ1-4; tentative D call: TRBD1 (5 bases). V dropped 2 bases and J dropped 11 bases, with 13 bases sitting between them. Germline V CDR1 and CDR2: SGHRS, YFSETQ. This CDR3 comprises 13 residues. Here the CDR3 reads CASSFGHAGKLFF. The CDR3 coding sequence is TGCGCCAGCAGCTTCGGACACGCCGGGAAACTGTTTTTT.

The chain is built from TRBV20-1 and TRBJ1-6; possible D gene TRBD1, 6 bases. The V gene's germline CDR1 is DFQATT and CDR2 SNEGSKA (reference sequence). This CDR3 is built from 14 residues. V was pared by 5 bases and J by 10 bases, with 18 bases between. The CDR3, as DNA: TGCAGTGCTCTTTCAGGGGAAGTTGGCTCACCCCTCCACTTT. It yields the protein CSALSGEVGSPLHF.

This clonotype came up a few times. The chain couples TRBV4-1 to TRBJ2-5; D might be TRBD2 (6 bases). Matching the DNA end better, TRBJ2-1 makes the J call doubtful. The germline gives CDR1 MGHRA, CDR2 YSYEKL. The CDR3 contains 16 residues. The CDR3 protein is CASSQGGRGRNNEQFF. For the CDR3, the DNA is TGCGCCAGCAGCCAAGGGGGTCGAGGGAGGAACAATGAGCAGTTCTTC.

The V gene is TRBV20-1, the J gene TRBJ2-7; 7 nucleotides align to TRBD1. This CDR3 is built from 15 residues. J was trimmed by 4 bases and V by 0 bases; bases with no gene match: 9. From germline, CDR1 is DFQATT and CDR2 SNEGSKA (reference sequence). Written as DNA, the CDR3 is TGCAGTGCTAGAGACCGGGACAGACCCCATTACGAGCAGTACTTC. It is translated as CSARDRDRPHYEQYF.

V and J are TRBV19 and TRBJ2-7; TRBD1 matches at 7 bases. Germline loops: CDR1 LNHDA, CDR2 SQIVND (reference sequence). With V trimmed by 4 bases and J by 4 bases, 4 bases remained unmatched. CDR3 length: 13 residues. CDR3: CASSTVTGYEQYF. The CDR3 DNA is TGTGCCAGTAGTACTGTGACAGGGTACGAGCAGTACTTC.

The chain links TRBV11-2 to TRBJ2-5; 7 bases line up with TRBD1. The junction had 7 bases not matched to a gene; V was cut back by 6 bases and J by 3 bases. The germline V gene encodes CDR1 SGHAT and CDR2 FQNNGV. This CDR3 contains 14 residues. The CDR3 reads CASSFRDSKETQYF. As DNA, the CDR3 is TGTGCCAGCAGTTTTCGGGACAGCAAAGAGACCCAGTACTTC.

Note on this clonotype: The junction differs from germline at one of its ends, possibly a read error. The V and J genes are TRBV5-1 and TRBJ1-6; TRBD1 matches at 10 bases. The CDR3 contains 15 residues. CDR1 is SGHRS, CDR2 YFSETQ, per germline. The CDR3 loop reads CARSLEGQGRSPLHF. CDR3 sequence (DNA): TGCGCCAGAAGCTTGGAGGGACAGGGGAGATCACCCCTCCACTTT.

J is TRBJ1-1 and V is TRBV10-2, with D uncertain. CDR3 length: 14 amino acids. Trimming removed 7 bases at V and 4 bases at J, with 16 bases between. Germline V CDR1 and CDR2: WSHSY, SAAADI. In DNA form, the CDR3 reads TGCGCCAGCATTATACAGAGCGAGGGCACTGAAGCTTTCTTT. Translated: CASIIQSEGTEAFF.

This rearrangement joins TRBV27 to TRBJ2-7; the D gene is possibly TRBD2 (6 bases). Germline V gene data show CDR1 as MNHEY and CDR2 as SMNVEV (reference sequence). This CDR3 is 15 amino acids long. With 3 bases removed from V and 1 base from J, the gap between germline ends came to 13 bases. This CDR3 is CASSLWAEGSYEQYF. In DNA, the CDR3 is TGTGCCAGCAGTTTGTGGGCGGAGGGGTCCTACGAGCAGTACTTC.

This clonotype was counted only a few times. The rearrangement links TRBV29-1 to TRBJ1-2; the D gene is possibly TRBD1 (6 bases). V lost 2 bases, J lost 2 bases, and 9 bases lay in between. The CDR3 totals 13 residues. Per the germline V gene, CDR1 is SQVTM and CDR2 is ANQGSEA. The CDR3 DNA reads TGCAGCGTTGAACGACAGGACAACTATGGCTACACCTTC. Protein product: CSVERQDNYGYTF.

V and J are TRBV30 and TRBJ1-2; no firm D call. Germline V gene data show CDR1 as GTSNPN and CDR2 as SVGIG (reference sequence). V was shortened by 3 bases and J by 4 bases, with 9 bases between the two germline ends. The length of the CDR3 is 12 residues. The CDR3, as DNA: TGTGCCTGGAGGGGTGGAACCTATGGCTACACCTTC. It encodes CAWRGGTYGYTF.

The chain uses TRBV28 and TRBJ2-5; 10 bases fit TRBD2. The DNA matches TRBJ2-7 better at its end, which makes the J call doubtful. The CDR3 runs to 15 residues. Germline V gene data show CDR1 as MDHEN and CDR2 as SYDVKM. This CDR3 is CASSLTSGMSYEQYF. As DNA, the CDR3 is TGTGCCAGCAGTTTAACTAGCGGGATGTCCTACGAGCAGTACTTC.

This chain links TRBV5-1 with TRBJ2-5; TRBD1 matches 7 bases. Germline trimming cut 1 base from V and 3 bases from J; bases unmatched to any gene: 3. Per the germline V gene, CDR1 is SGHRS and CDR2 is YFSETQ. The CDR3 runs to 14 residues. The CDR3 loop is CASSLLTGKETQYF. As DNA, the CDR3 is TGCGCCAGCAGCTTGCTGACAGGGAAAGAGACCCAGTACTTC.

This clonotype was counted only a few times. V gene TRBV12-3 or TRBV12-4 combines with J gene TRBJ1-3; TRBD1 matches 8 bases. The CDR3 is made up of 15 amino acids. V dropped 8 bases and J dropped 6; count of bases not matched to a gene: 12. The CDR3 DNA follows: TGTGCCAGCGGTTACCCGTCCAGGGGGCTAAACACCATATATTTT. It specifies CASGYPSRGLNTIYF.

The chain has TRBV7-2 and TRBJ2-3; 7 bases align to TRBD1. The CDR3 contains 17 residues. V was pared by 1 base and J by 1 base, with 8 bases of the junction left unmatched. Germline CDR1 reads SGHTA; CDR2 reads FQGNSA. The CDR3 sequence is CASSLVVRGQGTDTQYF. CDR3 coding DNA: TGTGCCAGCAGCTTAGTGGTTAGGGGGCAGGGCACAGATACGCAGTATTTT. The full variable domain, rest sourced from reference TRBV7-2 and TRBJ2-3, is GAGVSQSPSNKVTEKGKDVELRCDPISGHTALYWYRQSLGQGLEFLIYFQGNSAPDKSGLPSDRFSAERTGGSVSTLTIQRTQQEDSAVYLCASSLVVRGQGTDTQYFGPGTRLTVL.

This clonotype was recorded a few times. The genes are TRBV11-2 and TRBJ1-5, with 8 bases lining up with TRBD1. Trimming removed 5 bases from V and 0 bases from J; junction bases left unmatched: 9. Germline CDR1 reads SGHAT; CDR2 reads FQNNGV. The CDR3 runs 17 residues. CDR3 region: CASSPPGQGNSNQPQHF. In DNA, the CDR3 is TGTGCCAGCAGCCCCCCCGGACAGGGTAATAGCAATCAGCCCCAGCATTTT.

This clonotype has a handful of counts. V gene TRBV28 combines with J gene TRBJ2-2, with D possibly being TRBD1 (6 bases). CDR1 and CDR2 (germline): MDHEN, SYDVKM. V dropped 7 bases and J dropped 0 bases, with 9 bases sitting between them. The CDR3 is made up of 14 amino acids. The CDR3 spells CASKGESNTGELFF. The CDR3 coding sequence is TGTGCCAGCAAGGGGGAATCGAACACCGGGGAGCTGTTTTTT. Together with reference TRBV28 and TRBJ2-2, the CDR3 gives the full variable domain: DVKVTQSSRYLVKRTGEKVFLECVQDMDHENMFWYRQDPGLGLRLIYFSYDVKMKEKGDIPEGYSVSREKKERFSLILESASTNQTSMYLCASKGESNTGELFFGEGSRLTVL.

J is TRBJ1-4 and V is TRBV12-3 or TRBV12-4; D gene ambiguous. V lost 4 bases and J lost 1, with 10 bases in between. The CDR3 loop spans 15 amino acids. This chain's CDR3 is CASSSGRVTNEKLFF. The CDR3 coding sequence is TGTGCCAGCAGTTCAGGACGGGTAACTAATGAAAAACTGTTTTTT.